Below are 21 T cell receptor beta chains sequenced from a single sample in a study of control samples from healthy donors and cancer patients. TCRdb keeps only in-frame clones here, not all; method: immunoSEQ multiplex PCR. The sample has about 120,000 clones; around 91% are singletons. The sequencing sample was made of PBMCs. The receptors stem from a woman aged 50 to 65 with colorectal cancer.

This clone has only a few counts. The rearrangement links TRBV2 to TRBJ1-5; possibly TRBD1 for D (5 bases). In germline, CDR1 is SNHLY, CDR2 FYNNEI. V was cut by 5 bases and J by 3 bases, with 11 bases left in between. The CDR3 consists of 14 residues. As DNA, the CDR3 is TGTGCCAGCAGTAGGGACGGCCCCAATCAGCCCCAGCATTTT. Protein sequence: CASSRDGPNQPQHF.

The chain employs TRBV19 and TRBJ2-3, with D tentatively TRBD2 (6 bases). Trimming pared 1 base from V and 5 bases from J, leaving 10 bases between. The germline gives CDR1 LNHDA, CDR2 SQIVND (reference sequence). CDR3 length: 14 residues. The chain's CDR3 is CASSIAGDGDTQYF. The CDR3 region has the DNA TGTGCCAGTAGTATAGCGGGAGATGGAGATACGCAGTATTTT.

This clone was found once. V usage is TRBV9 and J usage is TRBJ2-3; 11 nucleotides match TRBD2. J was trimmed by 4 bases and V by 4 bases; bases with no gene match: 8. From germline, CDR1 is SGDLS and CDR2 YYNGEE. This CDR3 contains 16 residues. This CDR3 is CASSNPLAGGADTQYF. The CDR3, as DNA: TGTGCCAGCAGCAATCCTCTAGCGGGGGGTGCAGATACGCAGTATTTT.

The chain recombines TRBV5-4 with TRBJ2-5; D not resolved. Germline CDR1 SGHNT, CDR2 YYREEE (reference sequence). The CDR3 runs to 11 residues. Trimming took off 5 bases at V and 5 bases at J, with 7 bases between the two ends. The CDR3: CASRLGETQYF. The DNA of the CDR3 is TGTGCCAGCAGGCTAGGGGAGACCCAGTACTTC.

The gene calls are TRBV5-6 and TRBJ2-1; TRBD1 might be the D (6 bases). The CDR3 is 16 amino acids. CDR1 and CDR2 from the germline V gene are SGHDT and YYEEEE. Trimming shortened V by 7 bases and J by 3 bases, and 20 bases separated the two germline ends. The CDR3 DNA sequence: TGTGCCAGCGGCCATGGGGTGCCCAGGGGCTACAATGAGCAGTTCTTC. It encodes CASGHGVPRGYNEQFF.

This clone was seen a single time. V and J are TRBV5-1 and TRBJ2-3; D gene uncertain. The CDR3 consists of 14 residues. Germline V CDR1 and CDR2: SGHRS, YFSETQ. Trimming shortened V by 0 bases and J by 6 bases, and 11 bases separated the two germline ends. CDR3 in DNA: TGCGCCAGCAGCTTGGAAGTGACGTCGGATACGCAGTATTTT. This encodes CASSLEVTSDTQYF.

The chain uses TRBV6-6 and TRBJ1-2; 8 bases fit TRBD1. Germline V gene data show CDR1 as MNHNY and CDR2 as SVGAGI (reference sequence). The CDR3 has 15 residues. V gave up 5 bases and J gave up 5 bases; unmatched junction bases: 10. The CDR3 sequence is CASSQRQGREYGYTF. The CDR3 nucleotides read TGTGCCAGCAGTCAAAGACAGGGGAGGGAATATGGCTACACCTTC.

Of note for this clone: Different DNA sequences within this sample yield the same CDR3. The V call is TRBV5-1, the J call TRBJ1-3, with TRBD1 as a possible D gene (5 bases). V shed 3 bases and J shed 1 base, with 5 bases lying between them. Looked up from germline, CDR1 is SGHRS and CDR2 is YFSETQ. This CDR3 spans 13 amino acids. The DNA of the CDR3 is TGCGCCAGCAGCTCAGGGTCTGGAAACACCATATATTTT. Protein: CASSSGSGNTIYF.

The rearrangement links TRBV14 to TRBJ2-7; 7 nucleotides line up with TRBD2. Germline CDR1 reads SGHDN; CDR2 reads FVKESK. The CDR3 runs to 14 residues. Trimming took 1 base from V and 2 from J; bases not matched to a gene: 2. DNA for the CDR3: TGTGCCAGCAGCCAAGGGGAGGGAGCCTACGAGCAGTACTTC. It translates to CASSQGEGAYEQYF.

In this sample, this clone turned up once. The chain carries TRBV19 and TRBJ2-1, with D possibly matching TRBD2 (6 bases). The germline V gene encodes CDR1 LNHDA and CDR2 SQIVND (reference sequence). The germline V and J ends were trimmed by 7 bases and 2 bases, with 15 bases remaining between them. This CDR3 region has 15 residues. CDR3: CASTNRERPYNEQFF. CDR3 DNA: TGTGCCAGTACTAACCGGGAGAGGCCCTACAATGAGCAGTTCTTC.

In DNA, the CDR3 is TGCGCCAGCAGCGACCGGGACACCCGACGTCTGTTCTTC. Protein: CASSDRDTRRLFF. J is TRBJ2-1 and V is TRBV5-1, with a tentative D call TRBD1 (6 bases). Germline V lookup: CDR1 SGHRS, CDR2 YFSETQ. Trimming pared 4 bases from V and 15 bases from J, leaving 20 bases between. This CDR3 region has 13 residues.

As to this clone: Other DNA sequences in the same sample also yield this CDR3. The chain is built from TRBV3-1 (or the pseudogene TRBV3-2) and TRBJ1-5, with D unresolved. Germline V gives CDR1 LGHDT, CDR2 YNNKEL (reference sequence). Trimming left V 3 bases short and J 7 bases short, with 7 bases between. The CDR3 loop spans 12 amino acids. Here the CDR3 reads CASSQRGQPQHF. DNA of the CDR3: TGTGCCAGCAGCCAGCGAGGGCAGCCCCAGCATTTT.

The chain carries TRBV5-1 and TRBJ2-1, with 11 nucleotides matching TRBD2. Germline lookup yields CDR1 SGHRS and CDR2 YFSETQ. The CDR3 totals 17 residues. Trimming took 4 bases from V and 3 from J; bases not matched to a gene: 9. The CDR3 is CASSQRPTSGNYNEQFF. In DNA form, the CDR3 reads TGCGCCAGCAGCCAACGCCCGACTAGCGGGAACTACAATGAGCAGTTCTTC.

The V and J genes are TRBV12-3 or TRBV12-4 and TRBJ1-2; 8 bases line up with TRBD1. CDR3 size: 13 residues. V gave up 3 bases and J gave up 6 bases; unmatched junction bases: 3. The CDR3 loop is CASSFQGANGYTF. CDR3 DNA sequence: TGTGCCAGCAGTTTTCAGGGGGCGAATGGCTACACCTTC.

This chain links TRBV5-1 with TRBJ2-1; D may be TRBD2 (6 bases). The ends were cut back, 0 bases at V and 7 bases at J, with 14 bases in the middle. Germline V gives CDR1 SGHRS, CDR2 YFSETQ. The CDR3 runs 15 residues. CDR3 residues: CASSLVASEGNEQFF. The CDR3 DNA reads TGCGCCAGCAGCTTGGTTGCTAGCGAAGGGAATGAGCAGTTCTTC.

The CDR3 DNA sequence: TGCGCCAGCAGCTCCCCCGACCCAGAATACGAGCAGTACTTC. The encoded protein is CASSSPDPEYEQYF. The rearrangement joins TRBV5-1 to TRBJ2-7; D ambiguous. V lost 3 bases to trimming and J lost 4 bases, with 14 bases between them. The CDR3 runs 14 residues. Germline-derived CDR1 and CDR2 are SGHRS and YFSETQ. The full variable domain, with the rest looked up from reference TRBV5-1 and TRBJ2-7, is KAGVTQTPRYLIKTRGQQVTLSCSPISGHRSVSWYQQTPGQGLQFLFEYFSETQRNKGNFPGRFSGRQFSNSRSEMNVSTLELGDSALYLCASSSPDPEYEQYFGPGTRLTVT.

V is TRBV5-6 and J is TRBJ1-4; 9 bases are shared with TRBD1. The CDR3 contains 14 residues. The trim removed 3 bases at V and 8 bases at J, leaving 5 bases unmatched. Per germline, CDR1 SGHDT and CDR2 YYEEEE. CDR3: CASSYRGQEEKLFF. The CDR3, as DNA: TGTGCCAGCAGCTACAGGGGGCAGGAAGAAAAACTGTTTTTT.

The rearrangement uses TRBV10-2 and TRBJ2-3, with 12 bases aligning to TRBD2. CDR3 length: 18 residues. Losses at the gene ends were 7 bases for V and 0 bases for J; bases not matched to a gene: 11. Germline assignment: CDR1 WSHSY and CDR2 SAAADI. In DNA form, the CDR3 reads TGCGCCAGCAAGGGACTAGCGGGCTCCACACGTAGCACAGATACGCAGTATTTT. Its protein product is CASKGLAGSTRSTDTQYF.

This rearrangement joins TRBV2 to TRBJ1-6, with D hard to call. The germline V gene has CDR1 SNHLY and CDR2 FYNNEI. Trimming removed 4 bases from V and 4 bases from J, with 8 bases in between. The CDR3 is 14 amino acids. The CDR3 DNA reads TGTGCCAGCAGTGTTCAGAGATATAATTCACCCCTCCACTTT. Protein product: CASSVQRYNSPLHF.

This chain links TRBV6-2 or TRBV6-3 with TRBJ2-7; 7 bases fit TRBD2. This CDR3 region has 15 residues. The V and J ends lost 6 bases and 6 bases, in that order; junction bases with no gene match: 14. The V gene's germline CDR1 is MNHEY and CDR2 SVGEGT. Here the CDR3 reads CASSPFEGRAFEQYF. CDR3 nucleotide sequence: TGTGCCAGCAGCCCTTTTGAGGGGAGGGCCTTCGAGCAGTACTTC.

This sequence joins TRBV6-5 and TRBJ1-1, with D perhaps TRBD1 (5 bases). Germline V CDR1 and CDR2: MNHEY, SVGAGI. CDR3 length: 13 amino acids. V gave up 8 bases and J gave up 10 bases, with 20 bases separating them. The chain's CDR3 is CASPPPGAHRAFF. In DNA form, the CDR3 reads TGTGCCAGCCCACCGCCCGGGGCCCATAGAGCTTTCTTT.